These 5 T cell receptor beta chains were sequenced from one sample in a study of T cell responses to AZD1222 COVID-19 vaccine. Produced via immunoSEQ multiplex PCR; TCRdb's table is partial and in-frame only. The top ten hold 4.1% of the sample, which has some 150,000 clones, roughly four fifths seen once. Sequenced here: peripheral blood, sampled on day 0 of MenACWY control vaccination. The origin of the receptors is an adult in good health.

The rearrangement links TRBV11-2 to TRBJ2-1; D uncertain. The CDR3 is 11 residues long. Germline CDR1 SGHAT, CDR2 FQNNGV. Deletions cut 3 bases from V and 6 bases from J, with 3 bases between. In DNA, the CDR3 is TGTGCCAGCAGCTTCGTCAATGAGCAGTTCTTC. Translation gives CASSFVNEQFF.

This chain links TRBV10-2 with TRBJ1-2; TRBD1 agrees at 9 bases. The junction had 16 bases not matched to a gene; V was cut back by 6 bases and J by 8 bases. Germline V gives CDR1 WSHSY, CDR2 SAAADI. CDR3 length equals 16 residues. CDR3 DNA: TGCGCCAGCAGAACAAGACAGGGGGATCCCTCTTACGGCTACACCTTC. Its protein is CASRTRQGDPSYGYTF.

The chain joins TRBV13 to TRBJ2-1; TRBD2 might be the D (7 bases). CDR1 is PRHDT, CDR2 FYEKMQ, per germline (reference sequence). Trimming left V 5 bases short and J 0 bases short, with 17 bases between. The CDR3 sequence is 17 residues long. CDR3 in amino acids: CASSTLGGVGSYNEQFF. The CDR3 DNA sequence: TGTGCCAGCAGCACACTAGGGGGGGTCGGCTCCTACAATGAGCAGTTCTTC.

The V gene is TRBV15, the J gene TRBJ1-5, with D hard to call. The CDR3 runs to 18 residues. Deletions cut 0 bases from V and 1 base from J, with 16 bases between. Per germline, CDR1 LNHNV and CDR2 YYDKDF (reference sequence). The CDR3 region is CATSRDISSRRSNQPQHF. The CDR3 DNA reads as TGTGCCACCAGCAGAGATATCTCCAGCCGGCGGAGCAATCAGCCCCAGCATTTT.

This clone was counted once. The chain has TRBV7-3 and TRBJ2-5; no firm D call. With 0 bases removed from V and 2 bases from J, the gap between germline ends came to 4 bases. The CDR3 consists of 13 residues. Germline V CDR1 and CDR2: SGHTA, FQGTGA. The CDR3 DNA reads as TGTGCCAGCAGCTTAACGACACAAGAGACCCAGTACTTC. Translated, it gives CASSLTTQETQYF.